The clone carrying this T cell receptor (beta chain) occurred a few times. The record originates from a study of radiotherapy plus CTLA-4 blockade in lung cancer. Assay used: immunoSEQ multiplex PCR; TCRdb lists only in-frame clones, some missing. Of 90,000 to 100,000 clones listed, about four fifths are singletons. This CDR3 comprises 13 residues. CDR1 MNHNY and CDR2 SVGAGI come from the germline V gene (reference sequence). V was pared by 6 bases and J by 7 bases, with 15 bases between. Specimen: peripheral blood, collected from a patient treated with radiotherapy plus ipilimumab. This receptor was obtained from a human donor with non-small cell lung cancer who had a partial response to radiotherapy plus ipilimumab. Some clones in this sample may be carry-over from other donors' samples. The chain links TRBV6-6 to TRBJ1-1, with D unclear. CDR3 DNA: TGTGCCAGCAGCCCATTAGAAGGAGGTGAAGCTTTCTTT. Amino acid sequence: CASSPLEGGEAFF.